This TCR beta chain comes out of a study of blood T cell repertoires in COVID-19. Profiling relied on immunoSEQ multiplex PCR, and the TCRdb table lists in-frame clones only, not all of them. In the table there are 250,000 to 350,000 clones, just over 85% of which are singletons. Germline V gene sequence: CDR1 KGHSH, CDR2 LQKENI. Trimming stripped 2 bases from V and 2 bases from J, with 13 bases between. The CDR3 is 16 residues long. The J gene is TRBJ1-3, the V gene TRBV18; no clear D. The source of this sequence is a woman between 25 and 40 years old with active or convalescent COVID-19. Material: peripheral blood. This CDR3 is CASSPNKGSPGNTIYF. CDR3 sequence (DNA): TGTGCCAGCTCACCAAATAAAGGGAGCCCTGGAAACACCATATATTTT.